The T cell receptor beta chain under discussion was sequenced for a study of cytomegalovirus exposure and HLA in healthy donors. The CDR3 covers 12 residues. Germline V gives CDR1 LNHDA, CDR2 SQIVND (reference sequence). V shed 4 bases and J shed 4 bases, with 7 bases lying between them. Of note for this clone: As yet, its antigen is unknown.

With 60 Vbeta and 13 Jbeta primers, the PCR was carried out. Repertoires were generated with immunoSEQ multiplex PCR, while TCRdb's copy carries only in-frame clones and drops some. The data hold some 170,000 clones, with 77% observed a single time. Broader study findings: What TCR beta sequences reportedly achieved was accurate prediction of HLA-A and HLA-B alleles in most subjects.

The clonotype was recovered from a woman in her fifties or sixties in good health and CMV-seropositive. This rearrangement joins TRBV19 to TRBJ2-5; no clear D. The sample was PBMCs. The CDR3 reads CASSRAGETQYF. For the CDR3, the DNA is TGTGCCAGTAGTAGAGCAGGAGAGACCCAGTACTTC.